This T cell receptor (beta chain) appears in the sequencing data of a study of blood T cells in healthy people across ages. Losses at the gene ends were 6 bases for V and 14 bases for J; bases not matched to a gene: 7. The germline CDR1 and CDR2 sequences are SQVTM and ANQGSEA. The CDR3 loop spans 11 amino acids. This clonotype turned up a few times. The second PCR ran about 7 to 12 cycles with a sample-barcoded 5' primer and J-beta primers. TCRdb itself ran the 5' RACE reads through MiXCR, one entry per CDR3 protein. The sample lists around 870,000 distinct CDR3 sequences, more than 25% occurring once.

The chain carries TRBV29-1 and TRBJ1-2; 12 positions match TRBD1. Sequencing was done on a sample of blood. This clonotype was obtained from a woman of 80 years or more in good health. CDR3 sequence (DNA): TGCAGCGTGGGGGACAGGGGGCTCGAGACCTTC. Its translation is CSVGDRGLETF.